This entry describes one T cell receptor (beta chain). A few counts support this clonotype. No antigen is known for it. No quality values exist for individual bases; no much larger clone is one base distant. Donors were roughly 40 systemically healthy Caucasian individuals from Russia aged about 6 to 100 years. About 10 milliliters of peripheral blood were collected from each donor into EDTA-treated Vacutainer tubes. PBMCs were isolated by Ficoll-Paque density-gradient centrifugation, with at least 6.5 million obtained per sample. Total RNA was extracted from PBMCs with Trizol reagent, with at least 5.5 micrograms obtained per sample. For every donor, flow cytometry on a PBMC aliquot measured the percentage of naive CD45RAhigh/CD27high T cells. This specimen belongs to a study of blood T cells in healthy people across ages (dated by TCRdb to the mid-2010s). Study-wide context: In model experiments, roughly one uniquely barcoded TCR beta cDNA molecule per two T cells was captured by template switching. Using deep sequencing normalized with unique cDNA molecular identifiers, the study measured how TCR beta repertoire diversity changes with age. Using the same blood draw, the study looked at two additional independent replicas of 1 million unique cDNA reads for two donors, one aged 18 to 30 and the other aged 80 or older. To avoid experimental bias, donors of different ages were randomly spread across the sequencing lanes. The donors were split into four age groups: young (average around 16 years), middle-aged (39), aged (62) and long-lived (82). Study-level results and caveats: Donor CMV infection status was unknown, potentially confounding age-related changes in expanded clonotypes. Compared with the aged group, the long-lived group had more naive CD4+ T cells, fewer expanded clones and increased TCR diversity, suggesting age selection. Estimates of total diversity based on one million sequenced T cells were considered lower bounds and underestimates. As age increased, observed TCR beta diversity per million T cells dropped in a roughly linear way, and a significant reduction was already evident by age roughly 40. Conclusive comparison of naive and antigen-experienced compartments was prevented by the profiling of bulk unsorted PBMCs. Observed TCR beta diversity correlated strongly with the percentage of naive T cells measured by flow cytometry.

At the junction V is shortened by 5 bases and J by 0 bases; bases outside the gene matches: 6. CDR1 and CDR2 (MNHEY, SVGAGI) derive from the germline V gene. The CDR3, from cysteine to phenylalanine, totals 16 residues. Only the CDR3 DNA stays, 48 bases, in frame from base 1. Library construction relied on 5' RACE. TCRdb shows the sequencer as Illumina HiSeq 2500. A second PCR of 7 to 11 cycles was performed with a sample-barcoded 5' primer and a J-beta primer mix. A template-switch 5' adaptor carrying 12 random nucleotides introduced a unique molecular identifier onto each TCR beta cDNA molecule. At least 2.5 million CDR3-containing paired-end reads were obtained from each sample. First-strand cDNA was synthesized from all RNA with the Mint cDNA synthesis kit, primed by a TRBC-specific oligonucleotide. After uracil-DNA glycosylase treatment, a first 18-cycle PCR used universal primers M1SS and BC2_uni_R on all cDNA. The published analysis was carried out like this. Each sample was normalized by randomly selecting 1 million high-quality reads, each carrying a distinct molecular identifier. Instead of being binned into consensus sequences, reads with shared molecular identifiers were discarded. CDR3 identification, clonotype clustering and error correction used MiTCR with a Q25 quality threshold and the strictest error-elimination algorithm. A nonparametric unseen species model using Euler transformation provided a lower-bound estimate of total TCR beta diversity. Using fastp at Q25 and MiXCR, TCRdb reprocessed the public reads and kept productive beta chains. CDR3 protein duplicates are merged, each entry listing the most common genes and DNA. These V and J calls derive from TCRdb rather than the authors' analysis. The sample table holds 1.5 million to 1.9 million distinct CDR3 sequences, of which roughly 43% were seen once. The top ten hold around 4% of the sample.

The clonotype comes from a woman aged 18-30 years in good health. The specimen sequenced was blood. The rearranged segments are TRBV6-5 and TRBJ2-3, with 9 bases in between that match TRBD2. The nucleotide sequence is given as TGTGCCAGCAGTCCCTCCCTAGCGGGGAGCACAGATACGCAGTATTTT. This sequence encodes CASSPSLAGSTDTQYF.